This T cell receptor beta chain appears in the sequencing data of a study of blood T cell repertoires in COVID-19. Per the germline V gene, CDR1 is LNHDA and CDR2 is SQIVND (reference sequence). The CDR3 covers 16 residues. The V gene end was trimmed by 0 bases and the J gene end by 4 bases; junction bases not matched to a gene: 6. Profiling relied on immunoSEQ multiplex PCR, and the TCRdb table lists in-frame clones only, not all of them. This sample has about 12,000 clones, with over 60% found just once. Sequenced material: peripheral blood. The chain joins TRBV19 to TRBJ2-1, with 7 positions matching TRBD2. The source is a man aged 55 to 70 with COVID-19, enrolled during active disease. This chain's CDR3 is CASSIDAGVIYNEQFF. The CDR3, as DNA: TGTGCCAGTAGTATAGATGCGGGGGTCATATACAATGAGCAGTTCTTC.